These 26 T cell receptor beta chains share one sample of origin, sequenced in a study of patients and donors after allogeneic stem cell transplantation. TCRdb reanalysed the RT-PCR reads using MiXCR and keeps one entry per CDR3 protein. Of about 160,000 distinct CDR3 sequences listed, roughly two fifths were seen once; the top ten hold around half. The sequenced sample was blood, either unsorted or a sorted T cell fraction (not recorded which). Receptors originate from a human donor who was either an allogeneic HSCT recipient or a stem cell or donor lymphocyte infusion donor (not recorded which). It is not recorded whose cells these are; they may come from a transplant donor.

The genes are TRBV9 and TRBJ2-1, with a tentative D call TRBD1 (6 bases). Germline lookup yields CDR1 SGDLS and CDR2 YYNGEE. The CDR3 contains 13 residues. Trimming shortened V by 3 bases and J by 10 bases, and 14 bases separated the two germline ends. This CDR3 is CASSAVQGREQFF. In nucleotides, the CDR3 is TGTGCCAGCAGCGCTGTACAGGGACGGGAGCAGTTCTTC.

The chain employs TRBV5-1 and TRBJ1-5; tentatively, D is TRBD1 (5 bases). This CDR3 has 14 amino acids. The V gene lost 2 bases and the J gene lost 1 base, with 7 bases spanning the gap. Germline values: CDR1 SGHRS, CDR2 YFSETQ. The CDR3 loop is CASSLGESNQPQHF. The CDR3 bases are TGCGCCAGCAGCTTAGGGGAAAGCAATCAGCCCCAGCATTTT.

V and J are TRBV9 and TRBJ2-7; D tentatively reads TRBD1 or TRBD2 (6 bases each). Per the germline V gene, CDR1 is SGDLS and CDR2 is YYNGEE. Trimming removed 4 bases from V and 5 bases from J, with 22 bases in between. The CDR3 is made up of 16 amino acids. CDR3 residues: CASSPPAGEEVHEQYF. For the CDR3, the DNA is TGTGCCAGCAGCCCGCCCGCAGGGGAGGAAGTCCACGAGCAGTACTTC.

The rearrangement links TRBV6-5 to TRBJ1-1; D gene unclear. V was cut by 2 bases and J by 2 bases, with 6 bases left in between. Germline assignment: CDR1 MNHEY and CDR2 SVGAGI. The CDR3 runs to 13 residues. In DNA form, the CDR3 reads TGTGCCAGCAGTTACAACGGAAACACTGAAGCTTTCTTT. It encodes CASSYNGNTEAFF.

Here the CDR3 reads CASSTSLGTGAEQYF. The CDR3 region has the DNA TGTGCCAGCAGTACCAGTCTTGGGACAGGGGCCGAGCAGTACTTC. The chain has TRBV27 and TRBJ2-7; TRBD1 agrees at 10 bases. This CDR3 region has 15 residues. CDR1 is MNHEY and CDR2 is SMNVEV in the germline V gene (reference sequence). Trimming removed 5 bases from V and 6 bases from J; junction bases left unmatched: 10.

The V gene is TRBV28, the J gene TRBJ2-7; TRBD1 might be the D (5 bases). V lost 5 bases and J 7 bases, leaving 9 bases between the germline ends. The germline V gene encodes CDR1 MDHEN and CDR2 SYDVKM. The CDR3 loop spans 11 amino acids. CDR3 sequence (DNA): TGTGCCAGCAGTCGCCGGACAGAGCAGTACGTC. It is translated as CASSRRTEQYV.

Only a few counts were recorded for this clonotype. CDR3 bases: TGCGCCAGCAGCTCCGGGACAGGTCTCACTGAAGCTTTCTTT. This translates into CASSSGTGLTEAFF. The chain carries TRBV5-1 and TRBJ1-1; 8 positions match TRBD1. The germline V gene encodes CDR1 SGHRS and CDR2 YFSETQ. J was trimmed by 4 bases and V by 3 bases; bases with no gene match: 5. The CDR3 runs to 14 residues.

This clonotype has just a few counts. This chain's CDR3 is CASSFPASGILMNTEAFF. CDR3 nucleotides: TGTGCCAGCAGCTTTCCCGCGTCGGGGATCCTCATGAACACTGAAGCTTTCTTT. V gene TRBV5-6 combines with J gene TRBJ1-1; D gene unclear. The V gene lost 2 bases and the J gene lost 0 bases, with 20 bases spanning the gap. Germline lookup yields CDR1 SGHDT and CDR2 YYEEEE. The CDR3 length is 18 residues.

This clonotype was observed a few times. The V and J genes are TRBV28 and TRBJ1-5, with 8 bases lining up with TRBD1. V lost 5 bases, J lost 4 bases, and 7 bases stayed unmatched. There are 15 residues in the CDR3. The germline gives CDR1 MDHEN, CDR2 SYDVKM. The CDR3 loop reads CASSPLQGVNQPQHF. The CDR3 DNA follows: TGTGCCAGCAGTCCCCTACAGGGGGTGAATCAGCCCCAGCATTTT.

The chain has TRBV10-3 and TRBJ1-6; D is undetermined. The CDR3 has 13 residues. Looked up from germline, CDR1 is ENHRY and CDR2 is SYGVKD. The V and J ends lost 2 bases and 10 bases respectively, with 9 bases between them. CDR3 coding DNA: TGTGCCATCAGTGAGGGAAGTGGATCACCCCTCCACTTT. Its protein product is CAISEGSGSPLHF.

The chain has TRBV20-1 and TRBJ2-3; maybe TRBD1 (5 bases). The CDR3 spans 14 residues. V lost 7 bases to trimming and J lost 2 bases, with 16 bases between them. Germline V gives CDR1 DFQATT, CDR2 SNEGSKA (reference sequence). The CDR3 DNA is TGCAGTGGGAATAACAGGTTCCTCACAGATACGCAGTATTTT. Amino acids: CSGNNRFLTDTQYF.

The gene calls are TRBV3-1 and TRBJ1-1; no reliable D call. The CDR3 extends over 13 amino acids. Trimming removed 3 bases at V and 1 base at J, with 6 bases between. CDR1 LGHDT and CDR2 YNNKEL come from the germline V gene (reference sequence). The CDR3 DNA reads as TGTGCCAGCAGCCAGATCGGGAACACTGAAGCTTTCTTT. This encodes CASSQIGNTEAFF.

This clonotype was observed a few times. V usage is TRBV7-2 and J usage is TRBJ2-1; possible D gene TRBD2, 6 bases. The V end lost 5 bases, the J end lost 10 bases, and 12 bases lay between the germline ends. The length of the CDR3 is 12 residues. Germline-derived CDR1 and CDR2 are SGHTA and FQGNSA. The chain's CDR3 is CASSPGLQEQFF. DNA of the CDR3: TGTGCCAGCAGCCCGGGACTCCAGGAGCAGTTCTTC.

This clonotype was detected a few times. For the CDR3, the DNA is TGTGCCAGCAGCCAAGATGGGTCGATCGACAGCTATCAGCCCCAGCATTTT. It is translated as CASSQDGSIDSYQPQHF. This chain connects TRBV4-2 to TRBJ1-5, with TRBD1 as a possible D gene (5 bases). This CDR3 has 17 residues. The V gene lost 0 bases and the J gene lost 5 bases, with 17 bases spanning the gap. Germline loops: CDR1 LGHNA, CDR2 YNFKEQ.

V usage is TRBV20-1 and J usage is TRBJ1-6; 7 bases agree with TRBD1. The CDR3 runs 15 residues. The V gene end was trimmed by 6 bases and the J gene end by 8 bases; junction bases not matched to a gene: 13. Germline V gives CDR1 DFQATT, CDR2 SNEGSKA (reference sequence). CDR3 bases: TGCAGTGCCAGTTCCCTGGGGGACAGCCATTCACCCCTCCACTTT. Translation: CSASSLGDSHSPLHF.

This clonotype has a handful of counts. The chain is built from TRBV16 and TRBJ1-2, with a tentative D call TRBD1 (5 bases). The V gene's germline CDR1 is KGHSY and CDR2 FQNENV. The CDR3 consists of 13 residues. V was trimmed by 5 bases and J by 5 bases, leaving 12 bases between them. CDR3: CASSFNEGYGYTF. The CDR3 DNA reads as TGTGCCAGCAGCTTCAATGAGGGGTATGGCTACACCTTC.

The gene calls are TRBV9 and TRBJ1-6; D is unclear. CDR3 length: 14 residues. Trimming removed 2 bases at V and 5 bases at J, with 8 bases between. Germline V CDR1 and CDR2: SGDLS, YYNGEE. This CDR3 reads CASSVGSDNSPLHF. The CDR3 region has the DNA TGTGCCAGCAGCGTGGGGTCCGATAATTCACCCCTCCACTTT.

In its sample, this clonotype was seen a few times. The CDR3 reads CASTMGGNYGYTF. The CDR3 bases are TGTGCCAGCACCATGGGTGGTAACTATGGCTACACCTTC. This chain uses TRBV6-6 with TRBJ1-2, with D hard to call. Germline CDR1 reads MNHNY; CDR2 reads SVGAGI (reference sequence). Deletions cut 7 bases from V and 1 base from J, with 10 bases between. The CDR3 is made up of 13 amino acids.

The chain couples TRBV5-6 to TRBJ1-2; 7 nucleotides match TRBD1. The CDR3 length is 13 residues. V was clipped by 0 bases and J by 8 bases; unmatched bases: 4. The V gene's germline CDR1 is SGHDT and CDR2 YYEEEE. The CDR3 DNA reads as TGTGCCAGCAGCTTGGCACAGGGGATGGGCTACACCTTC. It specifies CASSLAQGMGYTF.

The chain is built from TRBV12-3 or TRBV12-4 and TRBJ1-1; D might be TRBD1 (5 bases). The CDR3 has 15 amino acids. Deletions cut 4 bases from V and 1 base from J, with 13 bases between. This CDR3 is CASSSSTARNTEAFF. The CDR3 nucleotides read TGTGCCAGCAGTTCGTCGACAGCGAGGAACACTGAAGCTTTCTTT.

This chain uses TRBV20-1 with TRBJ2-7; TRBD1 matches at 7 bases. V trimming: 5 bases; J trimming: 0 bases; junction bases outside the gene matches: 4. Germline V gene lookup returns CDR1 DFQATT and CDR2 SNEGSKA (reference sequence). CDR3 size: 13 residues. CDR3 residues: CSAGDRFSYEQYF. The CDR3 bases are TGCAGTGCTGGGGACAGATTCTCCTACGAGCAGTACTTC.

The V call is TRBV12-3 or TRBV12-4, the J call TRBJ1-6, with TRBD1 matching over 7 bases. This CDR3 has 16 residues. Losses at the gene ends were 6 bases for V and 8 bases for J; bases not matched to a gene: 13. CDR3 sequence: CASRRDSNSLYSPLHF. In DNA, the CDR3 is TGTGCCAGCAGGCGGGACAGTAATTCCCTTTATTCACCCCTCCACTTT.

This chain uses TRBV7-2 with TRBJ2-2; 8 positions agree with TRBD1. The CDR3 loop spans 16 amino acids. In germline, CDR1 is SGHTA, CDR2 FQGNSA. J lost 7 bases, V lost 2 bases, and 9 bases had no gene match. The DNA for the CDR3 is TGTGCCAGCAGCTTACGGCAGGGGGCGTCCAGCGGGGAGCTGTTTTTT. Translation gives CASSLRQGASSGELFF.

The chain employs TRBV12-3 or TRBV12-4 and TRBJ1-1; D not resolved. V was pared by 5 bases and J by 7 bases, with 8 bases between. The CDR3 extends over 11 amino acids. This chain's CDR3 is CASSTRYEAFF. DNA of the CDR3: TGTGCCAGCAGTACACGGTATGAAGCTTTCTTT.

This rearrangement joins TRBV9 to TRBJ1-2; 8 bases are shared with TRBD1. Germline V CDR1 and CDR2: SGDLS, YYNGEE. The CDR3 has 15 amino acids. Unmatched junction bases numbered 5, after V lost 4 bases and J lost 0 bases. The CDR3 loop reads CASSFGQGPNYGYTF. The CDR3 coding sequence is TGTGCCAGCAGCTTCGGACAGGGTCCTAACTATGGCTACACCTTC.

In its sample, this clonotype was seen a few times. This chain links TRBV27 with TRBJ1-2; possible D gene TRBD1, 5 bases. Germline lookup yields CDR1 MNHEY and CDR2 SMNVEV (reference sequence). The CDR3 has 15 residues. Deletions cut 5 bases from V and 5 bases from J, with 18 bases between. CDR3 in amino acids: CASSPNRSGGYGYTF. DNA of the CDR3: TGTGCCAGCAGTCCTAACAGGTCTGGAGGGTATGGCTACACCTTC.